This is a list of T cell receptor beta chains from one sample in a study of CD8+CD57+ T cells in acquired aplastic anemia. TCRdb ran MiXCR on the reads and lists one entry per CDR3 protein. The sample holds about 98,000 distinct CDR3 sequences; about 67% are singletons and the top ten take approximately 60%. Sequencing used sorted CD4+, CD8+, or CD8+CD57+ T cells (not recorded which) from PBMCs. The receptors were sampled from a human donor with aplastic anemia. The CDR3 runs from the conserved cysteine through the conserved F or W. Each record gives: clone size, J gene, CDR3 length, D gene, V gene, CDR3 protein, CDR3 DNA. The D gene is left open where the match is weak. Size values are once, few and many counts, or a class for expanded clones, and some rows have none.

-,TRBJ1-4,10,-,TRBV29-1,CSVVDEKLFF,TGCAGCGTTGTGGATGAAAAACTGTTTTTT
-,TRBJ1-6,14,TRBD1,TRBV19,CASSRVRGDSPLHF,TGTGCCAGTAGTAGGGTCAGGGGGGATTCACCCCTCCACTTT
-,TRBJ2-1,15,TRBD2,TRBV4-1,CASSLGLAGAEEQFF,TGCGCCAGCAGCCTGGGACTAGCGGGGGCCGAGGAGCAGTTCTTC
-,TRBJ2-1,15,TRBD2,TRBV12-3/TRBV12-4,CASSFAGGKDNEQFF,TGTGCCAGCAGTTTTGCCGGGGGGAAGGACAATGAGCAGTTCTTC
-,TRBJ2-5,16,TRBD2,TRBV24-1,CATSDSGLAGIETQYF,TGTGCCACCAGTGATTCGGGACTAGCGGGGATAGAGACCCAGTACTTC
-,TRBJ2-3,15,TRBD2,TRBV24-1,CATSDSSGEPDTQYF,TGTGCCACCAGTGATTCTAGCGGGGAACCGGATACGCAGTATTTT
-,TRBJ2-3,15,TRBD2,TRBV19,CASEAGTSGSDTQYF,TGTGCCAGTGAAGCCGGGACTAGCGGGTCAGATACGCAGTATTTT
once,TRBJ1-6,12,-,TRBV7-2,CASSVGNSPLHF,TGTGCCAGCAGCGTAGGGAACTCACCCCTCCACTTT
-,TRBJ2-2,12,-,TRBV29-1,CSSFRNTGELFF,TGCAGCTCATTTAGGAACACCGGGGAGCTGTTTTTT
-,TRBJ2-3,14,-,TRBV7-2,CASSDIVISDTQYF,TGTGCCAGCAGCGATATAGTGATTTCAGATACGCAGTATTTT
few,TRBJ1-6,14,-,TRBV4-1,CASSQESRISPLHF,TGCGCCAGCAGCCAAGAGTCAAGGATATCACCCCTCCACTTT
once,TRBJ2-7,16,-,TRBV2,CASSRVNSRAGSEQYF,TGTGCCAGCAGTCGGGTGAATTCTAGGGCGGGTTCCGAGCAGTACTTC
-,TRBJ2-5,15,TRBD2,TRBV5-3,CARSLAGGGGETQYF,TGTGCCAGAAGCTTGGCCGGGGGGGGCGGTGAGACCCAGTACTTC
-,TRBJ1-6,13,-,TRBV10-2,CASSESRASPLHF,TGCGCCAGCAGTGAGTCGAGGGCTTCACCCCTCCACTTT
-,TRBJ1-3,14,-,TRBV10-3,CAISTELSGNTIYF,TGTGCCATCAGTACAGAGCTCTCTGGAAACACCATATATTTT
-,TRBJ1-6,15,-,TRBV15,CATSDRSSYNSPLHF,TGTGCCACCAGCGACAGGAGCTCCTATAATTCACCCCTCCACTTT
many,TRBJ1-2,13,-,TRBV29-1,CSVELGRSRGYTF,TGCAGCGTTGAATTGGGAAGGAGCCGTGGCTACACCTTC
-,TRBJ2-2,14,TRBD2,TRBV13,CASSDSGGAGELFF,TGTGCCAGCAGCGATAGCGGGGGGGCCGGGGAGCTGTTTTTT
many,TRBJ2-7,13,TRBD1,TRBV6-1,CASRVQDRYEQYF,TGTGCCAGCAGGGTCCAGGACAGGTACGAGCAGTACTTC
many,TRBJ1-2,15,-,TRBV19,CASSMGYGTLSGYTF,TGTGCCAGTAGTATGGGATATGGGACACTCTCCGGCTACACCTTC
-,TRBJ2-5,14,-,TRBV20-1,CSARGASDAETQYF,TGCAGTGCTAGGGGGGCCAGTGATGCAGAGACCCAGTACTTC
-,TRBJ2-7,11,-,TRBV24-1,CAASDLTRQYF,TGTGCCGCCAGTGACCTGACTCGGCAGTACTTC
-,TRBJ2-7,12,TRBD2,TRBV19,CATTAAGYEQYF,TGTGCCACGACAGCAGCGGGATACGAGCAGTACTTC
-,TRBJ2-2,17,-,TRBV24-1,CATSDQRTGGNTGELFF,TGTGCCACCAGTGATCAACGGACGGGTGGGAACACCGGGGAGCTGTTTTTT
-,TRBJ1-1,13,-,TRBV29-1,CSVEPTQTTEAFF,TGCAGCGTTGAACCAACCCAGACCACTGAAGCTTTCTTT
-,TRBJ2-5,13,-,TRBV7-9,CASSFLGAETQYF,TGTGCCAGCAGCTTTCTAGGAGCAGAGACCCAGTACTTC
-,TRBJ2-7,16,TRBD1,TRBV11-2,CASSLQTGGGPYEQYF,TGTGCCAGCAGCCTTCAGACAGGGGGAGGACCCTACGAGCAGTACTTC
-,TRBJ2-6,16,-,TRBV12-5,CASGLVAGSGANVLTF,TGTGCTAGTGGTTTGGTAGCCGGCTCTGGGGCCAACGTCCTGACTTTC
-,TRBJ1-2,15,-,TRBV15,CATSRDFPSPGGYTF,TGTGCCACCAGCAGAGATTTCCCATCCCCTGGTGGCTACACCTTC
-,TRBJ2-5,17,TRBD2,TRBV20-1,CSARDWEGGSVLETQYF,TGCAGTGCTAGAGATTGGGAGGGCGGGAGTGTCTTGGAGACCCAGTACTTC
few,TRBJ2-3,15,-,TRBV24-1,CATSDVGQGTDTQYF,TGTGCCACCAGTGACGTAGGGCAGGGAACAGATACGCAGTATTTT
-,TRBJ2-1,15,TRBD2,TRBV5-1,CASSQERGAYNEQFF,TGTGCCAGCAGCCAAGAGCGGGGGGCATACAATGAGCAGTTCTTC
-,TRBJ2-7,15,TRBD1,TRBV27,CASSFWDRASYEQYF,TGTGCCAGCAGTTTCTGGGACAGGGCCTCCTACGAGCAGTACTTC
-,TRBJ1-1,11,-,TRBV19,CASSIAGEAFF,TGTGCCAGTAGTATAGCTGGTGAAGCTTTCTTT
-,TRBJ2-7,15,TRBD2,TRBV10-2,CASSPGTSGRSEQYF,TGCGCCAGCAGCCCCGGGACTAGCGGGAGGAGCGAGCAGTACTTC
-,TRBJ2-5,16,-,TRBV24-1,CATSPGGLTPGETQYF,TGTGCCACCAGCCCCGGCGGACTCACCCCTGGGGAGACCCAGTACTTC
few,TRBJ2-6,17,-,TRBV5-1,CASSSFPTTTGANVLTF,TGCGCCAGCAGCTCCTTTCCGACGACCACTGGGGCCAACGTCCTGACTTTC
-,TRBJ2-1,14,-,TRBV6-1,CASTGSGSCNEQFF,TGTGCCAGCACCGGTAGCGGATCCTGCAATGAGCAGTTCTTC
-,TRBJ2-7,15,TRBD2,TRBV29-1,CSVDGLAGGGYEQYF,TGCAGCGTTGACGGTCTAGCGGGAGGCGGGTACGAGCAGTACTTC
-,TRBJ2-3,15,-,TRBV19,CASSIGAGGRDTQYF,TGTGCCAGTAGTATAGGGGCCGGCGGCAGAGATACGCAGTATTTT
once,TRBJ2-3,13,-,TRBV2,CASSAGDADTQYF,TGTGCCAGCAGCGCAGGGGACGCAGATACGCAGTATTTT
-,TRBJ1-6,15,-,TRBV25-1,CASSAYIGQHSPLHF,TGTGCCAGCAGTGCTTATATCGGACAGCATTCACCCCTCCACTTT
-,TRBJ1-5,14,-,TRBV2,CASSEAQGSQPQHF,TGTGCCAGCAGTGAGGCCCAGGGGTCTCAGCCCCAGCATTTT
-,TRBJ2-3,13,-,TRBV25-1,CASSQGSGDTQYF,TGTGCCAGCAGCCAGGGGTCCGGAGATACGCAGTATTTT
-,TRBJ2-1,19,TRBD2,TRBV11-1,CASSLPGLAGFSSYNEQFF,TGTGCCAGCAGCTTACCGGGACTAGCGGGATTTAGCTCCTACAATGAGCAGTTCTTC
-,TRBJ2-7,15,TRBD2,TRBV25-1,CASGGSGRYYYEQYF,TGTGCCAGTGGAGGAAGCGGGAGGTACTACTACGAGCAGTACTTC
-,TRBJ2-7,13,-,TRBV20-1,CSARAAATNEQYF,TGCAGTGCTAGAGCCGCGGCTACCAACGAGCAGTACTTC
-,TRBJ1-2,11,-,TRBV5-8,CASNEPWGYTF,TGTGCCAGCAATGAGCCCTGGGGCTACACCTTC